This T cell receptor (beta chain) was documented in a study of cytomegalovirus exposure and HLA in healthy donors. Across the study: Genotyping of roughly 400 donors showed that around 81% belonged to the Caucasian-associated ancestry cluster.

Study conclusions and caveats: Using a false discovery rate of 0.05, a later analysis showed that 16,000 or so TCR beta sequences were associated with HLA alleles. Many donors shared some public TCRs, even though most TCR sequences were rare. Later analysis reportedly placed an Asian-associated ancestry cluster below the roughly 700-donor mean in N-insertions.

For this clone: What it binds is unknown.

Use of 60 Vbeta and 13 Jbeta primers characterized the PCR. Produced via immunoSEQ multiplex PCR; TCRdb's table is partial and in-frame only. This sample has 210,000 or so clones, with roughly four fifths found just once. The V and J ends lost 2 bases and 8 bases, in that order; junction bases with no gene match: 3. The germline CDR1 and CDR2 sequences are MDHEN and SYDVKM. CDR3 length: 15 amino acids. This TCR was recovered from a woman aged 40 to 50 in good health and CMV-seronegative. The chain couples TRBV28 to TRBJ2-1; 13 bases are a match to TRBD2. Sequencing used PBMCs. The CDR3 loop reads CASSLGTSGVYEQFF. CDR3 nucleotide sequence: TGTGCCAGCAGTTTAGGGACTAGCGGGGTCTATGAGCAGTTCTTC.